This T cell receptor beta chain was obtained from a study of response to subunit inactivated influenza vaccine. Study findings and constraints: Few new T cells, the authors suggested, are recruited by each seasonal influenza vaccination.

TCRdb called the RT-PCR reads again in MiXCR, with one record for every CDR3 protein. The table has more than 700,000 distinct CDR3 sequences, around 21% seen once. Trimming removed 5 bases from V and 6 bases from J, with 14 bases in between. The CDR3 spans 13 residues. Germline loops: CDR1 MNHNS, CDR2 SASEGT. Regarding this clonotype: The antigen is not known.

The specimen comprised PBMCs from blood, sampled approximately 5 days after vaccination. The sequence was obtained from a man aged 45-65 years who received an inactivated influenza vaccine. The chain carries TRBV6-1 and TRBJ2-7, with D uncertain. The CDR3 DNA reads TGTGCCAGCAGTCTATGGACCCCCAGCGAGCAGTACTTC. Residues: CASSLWTPSEQYF.